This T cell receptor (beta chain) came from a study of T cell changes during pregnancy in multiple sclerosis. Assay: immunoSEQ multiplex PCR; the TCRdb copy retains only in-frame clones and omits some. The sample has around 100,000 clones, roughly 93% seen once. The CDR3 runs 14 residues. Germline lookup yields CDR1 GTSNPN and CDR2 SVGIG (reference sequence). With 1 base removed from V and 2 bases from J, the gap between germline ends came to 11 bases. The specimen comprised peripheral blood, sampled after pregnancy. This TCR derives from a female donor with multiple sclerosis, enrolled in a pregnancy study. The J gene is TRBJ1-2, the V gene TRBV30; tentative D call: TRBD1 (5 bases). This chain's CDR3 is CAWSEGGENYGYTF. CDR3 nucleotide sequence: TGTGCCTGGAGTGAAGGAGGGGAAAACTATGGCTACACCTTC. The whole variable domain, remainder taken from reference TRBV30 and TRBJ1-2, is SQTIHQWPATLVQPVGSPLSLECTVEGTSNPNLYWYRQAAGRGLQLLFYSVGIGQISSEVPQNLSASRPQDRQFILSSKKLLLSDSGFYLCAWSEGGENYGYTFGSGTRLTVV.